This T cell receptor (beta chain) is from a study of T cell repertoires in cytomegalovirus infection. Study background: Public TCR beta signatures indicated both CMV infection and matching HLA type. The study's findings and limits: Across the ex vivo response, the dominant clonotypes were HLA-C-restricted CMV-specific TCR beta clonotypes.

The CDR3 covers 15 residues. The V and J ends lost 2 bases and 7 bases, in that order; junction bases with no gene match: 7. TCRdb itself ran the reads through MiXCR, one entry per CDR3 protein. This table holds a few hundred thousand distinct CDR3 sequences, roughly 15% found once. Remarks on this clonotype: Its antigen remains unknown.

This TCR was sampled from a human donor in good health (CMV status not recorded). Some clones in this sample may be carry-over from other donors' samples. The rearrangement joins TRBV12-3 or TRBV12-4 to TRBJ1-3; TRBD1 matches at 8 bases. Sequencing was done on a sample of PBMCs. For the CDR3, the DNA is TGTGCCAGCAGTTTAAGCGGGACAGGAGGTAACACCATATATTTT. This sequence encodes CASSLSGTGGNTIYF.